This T cell receptor (beta chain) was sequenced during a study of spatial heterogeneity in lung cancer. Overall study: Tumor regions showed TCR transcript counts that correlated strongly with a T cell module score from matched bulk RNA-seq.

A unique molecular identifier was attached to every TCR cDNA molecule. TCRdb re-derived calls from the 5' RACE reads in MiXCR, one entry per CDR3 protein. The sample has several thousand distinct CDR3 sequences; under 5% are singletons. Time point denoted: sample taken at primary tumor resection. The donor group consisted of around 66 patients who had untreated, early-stage non-small cell lung cancer. Study findings and constraints: Within tumors, counts of expanded alpha and beta TCRs tracked tumor mutation counts. Coverage of tumor T cells, by estimate, reached around 7.5% for alpha chains and 11% to 15% for beta chains.

V shed 5 bases and J shed 3 bases, with 11 bases lying between them. Germline CDR1 is MNHEY and CDR2 is SMNVEV (reference sequence). This CDR3 is built from 14 residues. This clonotype has ten or more counts. The antigen is unknown. As an off-target read in a library built for alpha chains, this beta chain has a frequency of little significance. Material: lung tumor tissue, obtained at surgery. The TCR originated in a male donor with early-stage non-small cell lung cancer. The V call is TRBV27, the J call TRBJ1-3, with D unclear. In nucleotides, the CDR3 is TGTGCCAGCAGTATCGGGAGGGTTGGAAACACCATATATTTT. It yields the protein CASSIGRVGNTIYF.